Following are 13 T cell receptor beta chains from one sample sequenced in a study of shared clonotypes between healthy human individuals. TCRdb's copy holds only in-frame clones and misses some; the assay was immunoSEQ multiplex PCR. The sample has some 1,600,000 clones, under 99% seen once; the top ten hold approximately 0.45%. The sample taken for sequencing was naive CD4+ T cells sorted from blood. Subset described: CD45RA+ positively selected. All receptors come from a man aged 25-40 years in good health.

The chain combines TRBV7-9 with TRBJ1-2; D is unclear. In germline, CDR1 is SEHNR, CDR2 FQNEAQ (reference sequence). The CDR3 spans 15 residues. V was cut by 3 bases and J by 6 bases, with 17 bases left in between. This CDR3 is CASSFHPGDRDGYTF. In nucleotides, the CDR3 is TGTGCCAGCAGCTTCCACCCCGGAGATCGCGATGGCTACACCTTC.

The rearrangement joins TRBV2 to TRBJ2-7, with a possible D match to TRBD1 (6 bases). V dropped 7 bases and J dropped 7 bases, with 17 bases sitting between them. CDR1 and CDR2 from the germline V gene are SNHLY and FYNNEI. This CDR3 contains 13 residues. The CDR3 spells CASTEGGLGEQYF. In nucleotides, the CDR3 is TGTGCCAGCACCGAAGGGGGATTGGGGGAGCAGTACTTC.

The rearrangement joins TRBV6-1 to TRBJ2-7, with a tentative D call TRBD2 (6 bases). The germline V gene encodes CDR1 MNHNS and CDR2 SASEGT. The germline V and J ends were trimmed by 2 bases and 5 bases, with 19 bases remaining between them. The CDR3 covers 16 residues. CDR3 residues: CASSEFGRGDPDEQYF. Here the CDR3 DNA reads TGTGCCAGCAGTGAATTCGGGCGGGGCGATCCCGACGAGCAGTACTTC.

CDR3 residues: CASSDRTGVGANVLTF. Here the CDR3 DNA reads TGTGCCAGCAGTGACCGGACAGGGGTTGGGGCCAACGTCCTGACTTTC. V and J are TRBV6-4 and TRBJ2-6; 9 bases are shared with TRBD1. Germline assignment: CDR1 MRHNA and CDR2 SNTAGT. The CDR3 is 16 amino acids. Trimming removed 2 bases from V and 3 bases from J; junction bases left unmatched: 2.

This chain links TRBV7-3 with TRBJ2-1; TRBD2 matches at 11 bases. Per germline, CDR1 SGHTA and CDR2 FQGTGA. This CDR3 contains 16 residues. V gave up 1 base and J gave up 8 bases; unmatched junction bases: 7. The CDR3 loop reads CASSLISGRAKDEQFF. Written as DNA, the CDR3 is TGTGCCAGCAGCTTAATTAGCGGGAGGGCCAAGGATGAGCAGTTCTTC. The full variable domain, rest sourced from reference TRBV7-3 and TRBJ2-1, is GAGVSQTPSNKVTEKGKYVELRCDPISGHTALYWYRQSLGQGPEFLIYFQGTGAADDSGLPNDRFFAVRPEGSVSTLKIQRTERGDSAVYLCASSLISGRAKDEQFFGPGTRLTVL.

The chain has TRBV10-2 and TRBJ2-7; D gene uncertain. From germline, CDR1 is WSHSY and CDR2 SAAADI. The V end lost 8 bases, the J end lost 2 bases, and 7 bases lay between the germline ends. This CDR3 region has 11 residues. CDR3 nucleotides: TGCGCCAGCCGGAACCCCTACGAGCAGTACTTC. Protein product: CASRNPYEQYF.

The chain couples TRBV7-2 to TRBJ1-1, with D tentatively TRBD1 (6 bases). The V end was cut by 3 bases, the J end by 4 bases, with 9 bases between. The CDR3 consists of 13 residues. CDR1 is SGHTA and CDR2 is FQGNSA in the germline V gene. The CDR3 loop is CASSFQGITEAFF. The CDR3 DNA follows: TGTGCCAGCAGCTTCCAGGGGATCACTGAAGCTTTCTTT.

The chain links TRBV7-2 to TRBJ2-3; D may be TRBD1 (6 bases). CDR1 is SGHTA, CDR2 FQGNSA, per germline. Trimming stripped 1 base from V and 4 bases from J, with 12 bases between. The CDR3 is 15 amino acids. CDR3 in DNA: TGTGCCAGCAGCTTAGACCCCAGGGGTGCAGATACGCAGTATTTT. It codes for CASSLDPRGADTQYF. Together with reference TRBV7-2 and TRBJ2-3, the CDR3 gives the full variable domain: GAGVSQSPSNKVTEKGKDVELRCDPISGHTALYWYRQSLGQGLEFLIYFQGNSAPDKSGLPSDRFSAERTGGSVSTLTIQRTQQEDSAVYLCASSLDPRGADTQYFGPGTRLTVL.

The genes are TRBV27 and TRBJ2-7; D is unclear. This CDR3 is 13 amino acids long. V was trimmed by 5 bases and J by 3 bases, leaving 11 bases between them. Germline CDR1 and CDR2: MNHEY and SMNVEV (reference sequence). The CDR3 nucleotides are TGTGCCAGCAGTCCAAGTCCGGGCTACGAGCAGTACTTC. Encoded protein: CASSPSPGYEQYF.

This clone was counted a single time. This CDR3 is also generated by other DNA sequences in the sample. The CDR3 coding sequence is TGTGCCAGCTCGCCTCCGACAGGGGGCGAGCAGTACTTC. Its protein is CASSPPTGGEQYF. J is TRBJ2-7 and V is TRBV18; 9 positions match TRBD1. Unmatched junction bases numbered 6, after V lost 6 bases and J lost 6 bases. CDR1 and CDR2 from the germline V gene are KGHSH and LQKENI. CDR3 size: 13 residues.

The chain combines TRBV10-1 with TRBJ2-7; D may match TRBD1 or TRBD2 (5 bases each). V was shortened by 0 bases and J by 5 bases, with 17 bases between the two germline ends. The germline CDR1 and CDR2 sequences are WNHNN and SYGVQD (reference sequence). The CDR3 extends over 16 amino acids. The chain's CDR3 is CASSESPGAGVDEQYF. CDR3 sequence (DNA): TGCGCCAGCAGTGAGTCGCCCGGGGCCGGAGTGGACGAGCAGTACTTC.

DNA for the CDR3: TGTGCCAGCTCACCGCAAATGTCCATCGCCTACGAGCAGTACTTC. Translation gives CASSPQMSIAYEQYF. V is TRBV18 and J is TRBJ2-7; unclear D gene. The length of the CDR3 is 15 residues. Germline CDR1 and CDR2: KGHSH and LQKENI. Trimming stripped 3 bases from V and 2 bases from J, with 14 bases between.

CDR3 loop: CASSLSLAGGDTQYF. CDR3 DNA: TGTGCCAGCAGCTTAAGTCTAGCGGGAGGAGATACGCAGTATTTT. The chain uses TRBV11-2 and TRBJ2-3; 11 nucleotides align to TRBD2. There are 15 residues in the CDR3. Unmatched junction bases numbered 3, after V lost 2 bases and J lost 5 bases. Per germline, CDR1 SGHAT and CDR2 FQNNGV.